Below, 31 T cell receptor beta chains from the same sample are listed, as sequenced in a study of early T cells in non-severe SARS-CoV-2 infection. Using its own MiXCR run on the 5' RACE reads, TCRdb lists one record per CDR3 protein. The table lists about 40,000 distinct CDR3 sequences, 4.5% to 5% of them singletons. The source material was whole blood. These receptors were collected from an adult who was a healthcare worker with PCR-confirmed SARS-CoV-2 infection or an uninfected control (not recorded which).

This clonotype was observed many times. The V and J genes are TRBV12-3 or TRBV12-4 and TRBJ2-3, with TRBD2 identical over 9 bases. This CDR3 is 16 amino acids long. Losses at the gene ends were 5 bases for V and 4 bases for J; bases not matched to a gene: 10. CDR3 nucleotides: TGTGCCAGCAGTCCCGGGGGGCGGGGGGGCCCAGATACGCAGTATTTT. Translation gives CASSPGGRGGPDTQYF.

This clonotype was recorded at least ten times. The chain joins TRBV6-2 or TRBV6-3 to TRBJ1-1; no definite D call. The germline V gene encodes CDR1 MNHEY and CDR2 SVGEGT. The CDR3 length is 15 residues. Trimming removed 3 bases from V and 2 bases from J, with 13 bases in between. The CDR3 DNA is TGTGCCAGCAGTTATCTGCCTGGAGAAAACACTGAAGCTTTCTTT. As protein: CASSYLPGENTEAFF.

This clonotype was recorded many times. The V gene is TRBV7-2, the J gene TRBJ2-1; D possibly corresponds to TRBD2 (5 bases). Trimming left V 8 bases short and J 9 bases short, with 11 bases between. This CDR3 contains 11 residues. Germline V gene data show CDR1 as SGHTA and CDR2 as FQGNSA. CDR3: CASLRDREQFF. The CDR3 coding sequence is TGTGCCAGCCTGAGGGATCGTGAGCAGTTCTTC.

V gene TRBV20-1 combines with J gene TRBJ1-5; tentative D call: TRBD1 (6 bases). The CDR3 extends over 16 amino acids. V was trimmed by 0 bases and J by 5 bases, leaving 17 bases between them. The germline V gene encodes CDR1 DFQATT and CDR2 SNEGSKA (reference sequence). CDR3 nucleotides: TGCAGTGCTAGAGATCGAGTCTTGGGGGCGCATCAGCCCCAGCATTTT. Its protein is CSARDRVLGAHQPQHF.

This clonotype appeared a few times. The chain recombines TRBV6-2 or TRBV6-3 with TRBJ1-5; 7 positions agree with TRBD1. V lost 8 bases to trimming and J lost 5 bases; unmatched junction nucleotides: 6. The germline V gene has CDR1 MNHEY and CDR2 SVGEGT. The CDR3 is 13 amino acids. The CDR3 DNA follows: TGTGCCAGCCGGCGACAGGGAGATCAGCCCCAGCATTTT. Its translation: CASRRQGDQPQHF.

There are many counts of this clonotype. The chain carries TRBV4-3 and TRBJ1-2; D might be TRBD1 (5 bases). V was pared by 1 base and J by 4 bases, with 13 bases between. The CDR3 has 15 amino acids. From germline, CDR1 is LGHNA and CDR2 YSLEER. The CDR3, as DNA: TGCGCCAGCAGCCAAGGGGGTTTGGGGCGCTATGGCTACACCTTC. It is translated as CASSQGGLGRYGYTF.

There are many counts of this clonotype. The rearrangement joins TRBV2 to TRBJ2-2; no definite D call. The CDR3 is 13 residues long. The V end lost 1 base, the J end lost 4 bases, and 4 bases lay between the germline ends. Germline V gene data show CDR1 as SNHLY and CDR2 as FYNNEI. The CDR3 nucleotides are TGTGCCAGCAGTGAAGACACCACCGGGGAGCTGTTTTTT. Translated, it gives CASSEDTTGELFF.

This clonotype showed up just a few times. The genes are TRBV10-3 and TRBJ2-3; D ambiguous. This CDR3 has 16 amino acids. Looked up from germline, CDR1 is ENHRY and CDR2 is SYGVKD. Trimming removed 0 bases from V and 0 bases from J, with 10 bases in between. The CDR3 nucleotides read TGTGCCATCAGTGAGTCGTCTGTAACTAGCACAGATACGCAGTATTTT. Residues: CAISESSVTSTDTQYF.

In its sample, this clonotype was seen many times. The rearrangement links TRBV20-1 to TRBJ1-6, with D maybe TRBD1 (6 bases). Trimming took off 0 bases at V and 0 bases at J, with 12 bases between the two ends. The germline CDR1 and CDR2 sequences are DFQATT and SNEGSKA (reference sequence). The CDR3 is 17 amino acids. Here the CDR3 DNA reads TGCAGTGCTAGAGATAGGACAGAAAGCTCCTATAATTCACCCCTCCACTTT. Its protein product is CSARDRTESSYNSPLHF.

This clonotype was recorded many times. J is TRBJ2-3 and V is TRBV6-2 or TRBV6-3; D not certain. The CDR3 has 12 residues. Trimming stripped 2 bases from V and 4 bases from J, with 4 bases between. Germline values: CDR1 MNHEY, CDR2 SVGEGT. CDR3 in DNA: TGTGCCAGCAGTTACGAGTCAGATACGCAGTATTTT. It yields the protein CASSYESDTQYF.

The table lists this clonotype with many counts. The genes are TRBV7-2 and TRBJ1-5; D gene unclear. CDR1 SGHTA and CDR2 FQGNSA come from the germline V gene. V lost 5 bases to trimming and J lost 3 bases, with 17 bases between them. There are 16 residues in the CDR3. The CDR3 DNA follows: TGTGCCAGCAGCCCCCGGGCAGGTGGGCTCAATCAGCCCCAGCATTTT. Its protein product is CASSPRAGGLNQPQHF.

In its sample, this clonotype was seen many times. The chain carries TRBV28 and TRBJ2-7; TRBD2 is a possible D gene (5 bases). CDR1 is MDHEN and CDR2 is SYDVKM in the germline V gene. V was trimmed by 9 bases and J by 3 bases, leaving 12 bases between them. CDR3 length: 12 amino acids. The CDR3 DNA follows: TGTGCCAGTACTAGTAGGAGCTACGAGCAGTACTTC. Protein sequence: CASTSRSYEQYF.

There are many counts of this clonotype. The CDR3, as DNA: TGTGCCAGCAGCGGGACAGGGATGGCTGGCTACACCTTC. Translation gives CASSGTGMAGYTF. The V and J genes are TRBV2 and TRBJ1-2, with 9 bases matching TRBD1. The trim removed 6 bases at V and 7 bases at J, leaving 6 bases unmatched. Germline assignment: CDR1 SNHLY and CDR2 FYNNEI. CDR3 length equals 13 residues.

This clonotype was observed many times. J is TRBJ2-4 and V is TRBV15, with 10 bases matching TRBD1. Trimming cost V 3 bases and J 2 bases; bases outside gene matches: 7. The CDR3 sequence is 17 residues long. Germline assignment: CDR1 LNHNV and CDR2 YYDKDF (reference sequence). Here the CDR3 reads CATSRGTGDLTKNIQYF. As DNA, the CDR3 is TGTGCCACCAGCAGGGGGACAGGGGATTTGACCAAAAACATTCAGTACTTC. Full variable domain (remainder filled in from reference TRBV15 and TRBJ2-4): DAMVIQNPRYQVTQFGKPVTLSCSQTLNHNVMYWYQQKSSQAPKLLFHYYDKDFNNEADTPDNFQSRRPNTSFCFLDIRSPGLGDTAMYLCATSRGTGDLTKNIQYFGAGTRLSVL.

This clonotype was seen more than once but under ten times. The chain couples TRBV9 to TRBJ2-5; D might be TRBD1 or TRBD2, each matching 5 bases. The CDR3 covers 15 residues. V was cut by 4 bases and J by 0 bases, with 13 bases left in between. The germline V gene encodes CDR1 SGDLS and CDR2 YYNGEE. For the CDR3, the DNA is TGTGCCAGCAGCCCAGGGACCTACAACCAAGAGACCCAGTACTTC. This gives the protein CASSPGTYNQETQYF.

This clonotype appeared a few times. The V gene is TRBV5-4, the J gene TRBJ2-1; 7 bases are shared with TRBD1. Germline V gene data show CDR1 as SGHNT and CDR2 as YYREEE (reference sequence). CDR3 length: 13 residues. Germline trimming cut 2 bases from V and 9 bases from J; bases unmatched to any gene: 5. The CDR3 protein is CASSFSNRGEQFF. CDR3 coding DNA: TGTGCCAGCAGCTTCAGCAACAGGGGTGAGCAGTTCTTC.

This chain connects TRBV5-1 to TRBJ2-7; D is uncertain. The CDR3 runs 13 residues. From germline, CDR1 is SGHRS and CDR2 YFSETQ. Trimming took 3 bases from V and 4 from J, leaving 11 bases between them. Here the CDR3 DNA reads TGCGCCAGCAGCTCCTTTGGAGAATACGAGCAGTACTTC. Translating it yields CASSSFGEYEQYF.

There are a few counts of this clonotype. The CDR3 loop reads CASSSGQRTPLHF. The DNA for the CDR3 is TGTGCCAGCAGCTCGGGACAGCGAACACCCCTCCACTTT. The rearrangement uses TRBV11-2 and TRBJ1-6, with 7 bases fitting TRBD1. The CDR3 has 13 amino acids. J was trimmed by 11 bases and V by 4 bases; bases with no gene match: 5. Looked up from germline, CDR1 is SGHAT and CDR2 is FQNNGV.

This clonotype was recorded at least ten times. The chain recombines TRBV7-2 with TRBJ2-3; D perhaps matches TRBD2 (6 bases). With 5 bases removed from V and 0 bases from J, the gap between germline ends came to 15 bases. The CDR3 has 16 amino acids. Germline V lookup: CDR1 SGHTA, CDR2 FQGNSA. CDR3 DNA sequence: TGTGCCAGCAGCGCGCGGGGCGACACTAGCACAGATACGCAGTATTTT. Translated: CASSARGDTSTDTQYF.

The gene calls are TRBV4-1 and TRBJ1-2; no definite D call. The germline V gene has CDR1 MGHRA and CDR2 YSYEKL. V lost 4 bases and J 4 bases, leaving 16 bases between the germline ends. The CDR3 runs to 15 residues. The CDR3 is CASSPPGASAYGYTF. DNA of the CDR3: TGCGCCAGCAGCCCCCCCGGAGCTTCAGCCTATGGCTACACCTTC.

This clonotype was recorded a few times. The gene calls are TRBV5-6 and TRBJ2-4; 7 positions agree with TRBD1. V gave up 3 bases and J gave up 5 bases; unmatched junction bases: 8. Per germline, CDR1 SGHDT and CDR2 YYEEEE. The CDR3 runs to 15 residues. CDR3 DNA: TGTGCCAGCAGCTGGCCCGGGACAGCTGAAAACATTCAGTACTTC. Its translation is CASSWPGTAENIQYF. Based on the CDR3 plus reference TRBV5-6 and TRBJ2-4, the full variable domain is DAGVTQSPTHLIKTRGQQVTLRCSPKSGHDTVSWYQQALGQGPQFIFQYYEEEERQRGNFPDRFSGHQFPNYSSELNVNALLLGDSALYLCASSWPGTAENIQYFGAGTRLSVL.

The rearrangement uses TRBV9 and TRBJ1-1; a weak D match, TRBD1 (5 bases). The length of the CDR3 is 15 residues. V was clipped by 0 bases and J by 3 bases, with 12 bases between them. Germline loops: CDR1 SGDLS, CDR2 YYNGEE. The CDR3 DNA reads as TGTGCCAGCAGCGTAGTTTCGGACATATACACTGAAGCTTTCTTT. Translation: CASSVVSDIYTEAFF.

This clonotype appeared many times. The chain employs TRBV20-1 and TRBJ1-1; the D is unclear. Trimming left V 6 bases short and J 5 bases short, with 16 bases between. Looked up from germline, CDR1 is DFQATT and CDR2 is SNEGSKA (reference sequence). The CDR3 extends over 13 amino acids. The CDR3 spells CSAFMAVGTEAFF. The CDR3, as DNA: TGCAGTGCCTTCATGGCAGTCGGTACTGAAGCTTTCTTT.

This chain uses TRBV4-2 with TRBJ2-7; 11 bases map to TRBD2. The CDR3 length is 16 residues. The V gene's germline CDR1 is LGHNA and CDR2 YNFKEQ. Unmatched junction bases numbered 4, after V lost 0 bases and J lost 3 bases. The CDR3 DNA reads TGTGCCAGCAGCCAAGATGGGCTAGCGGGGGGCTACGAGCAGTACTTC. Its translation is CASSQDGLAGGYEQYF.

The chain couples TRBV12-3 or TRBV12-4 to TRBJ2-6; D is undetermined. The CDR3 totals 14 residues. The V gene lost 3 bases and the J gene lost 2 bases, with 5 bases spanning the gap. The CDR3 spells CASSFSAGANVLTF. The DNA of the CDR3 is TGTGCCAGCAGTTTTTCGGCTGGGGCCAACGTCCTGACTTTC.

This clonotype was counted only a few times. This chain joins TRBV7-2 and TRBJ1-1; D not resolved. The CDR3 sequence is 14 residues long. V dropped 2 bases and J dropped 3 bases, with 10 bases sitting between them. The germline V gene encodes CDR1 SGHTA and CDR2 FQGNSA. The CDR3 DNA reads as TGTGCCAGCAGCTTAAATCCCTGGTACACTGAAGCTTTCTTT. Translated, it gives CASSLNPWYTEAFF.

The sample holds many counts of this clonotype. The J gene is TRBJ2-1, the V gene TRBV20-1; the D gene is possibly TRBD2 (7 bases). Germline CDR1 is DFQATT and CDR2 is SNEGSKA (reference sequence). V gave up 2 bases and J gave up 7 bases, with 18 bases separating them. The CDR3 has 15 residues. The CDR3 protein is CSARKQGFGGNEQFF. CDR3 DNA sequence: TGCAGTGCTAGAAAACAGGGTTTCGGGGGGAATGAGCAGTTCTTC.

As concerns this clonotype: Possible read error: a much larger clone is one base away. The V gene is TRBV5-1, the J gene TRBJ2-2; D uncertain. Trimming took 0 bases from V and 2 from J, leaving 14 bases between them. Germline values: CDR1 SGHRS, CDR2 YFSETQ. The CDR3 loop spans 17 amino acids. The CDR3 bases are TGCGCCAGCAGCTTGGTCGGGCCTCGATATAACACCGGGGAGCTGTTTTTT. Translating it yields CASSLVGPRYNTGELFF.

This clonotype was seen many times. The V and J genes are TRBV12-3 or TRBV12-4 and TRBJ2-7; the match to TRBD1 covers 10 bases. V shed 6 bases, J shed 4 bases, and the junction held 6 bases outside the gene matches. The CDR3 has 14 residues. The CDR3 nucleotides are TGTGCCAGCAGCAAGTCGGGACAGGGGTACGAGCAGTACTTC. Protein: CASSKSGQGYEQYF.

The CDR3 spells CASSPPTREKLFF. The CDR3 DNA reads TGTGCCAGCTCACCCCCTACGCGAGAAAAACTGTTTTTT. The V and J genes are TRBV18 and TRBJ1-4; D is unclear. This CDR3 has 13 amino acids. Trimming took off 3 bases at V and 8 bases at J, with 10 bases between the two ends. The germline V gene encodes CDR1 KGHSH and CDR2 LQKENI.

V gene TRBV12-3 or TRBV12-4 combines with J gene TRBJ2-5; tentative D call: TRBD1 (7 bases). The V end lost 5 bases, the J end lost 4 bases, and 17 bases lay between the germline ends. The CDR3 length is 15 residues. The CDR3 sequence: CASSPGTQGGETQYF. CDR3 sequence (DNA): TGTGCCAGCAGTCCCGGGACTCAGGGGGGAGAGACCCAGTACTTC.